This TCR beta chain is drawn from a study of blood T cell repertoires in COVID-19. CDR1 and CDR2 from the germline V gene are MDHEN and SYDVKM. After removal of 6 bases from V and 3 bases from J, the junction contained 12 bases not matched to a gene. This CDR3 has 17 residues. Recruits, aged roughly 18 to 100 years, lived in 24 US areas. The data were produced by immunoSEQ multiplex PCR, yet TCRdb's version contains in-frame clones alone and is incomplete. In the table there are fewer than 350,000 clones, approximately 90% of which are singletons. In this sample, this clone turned up many times. Specimen: PBMCs or T cells enriched from blood (not recorded which). The chain links TRBV28 to TRBJ1-4, with TRBD1 matching 8 bases. The TCR originated in a woman in her thirties with acute COVID-19. CDR3 loop: CASSPGTGPLANEKLFF. In DNA, the CDR3 is TGTGCCAGCAGCCCAGGGACAGGTCCCCTGGCTAATGAAAAACTGTTTTTT.